This passage covers 6 T cell receptor beta chains from one sample sequenced in a study of shared clonotypes between healthy human individuals. This table comes from immunoSEQ multiplex PCR, and its TCRdb copy is limited to in-frame clones, with some not included. The data show 780,000 or so clones, with approximately 72% seen just once and around 1.8% held by the top ten. Sample: memory CD4+ T cells sorted from blood. Subset reported: CD45RA-negative fraction. These receptors were collected from a woman aged 25 to 39 in good health.

This clone was counted between two and nine times. This chain uses TRBV18 with TRBJ2-7; D tentatively reads TRBD1 or TRBD2 (5 bases each). Germline CDR1 KGHSH, CDR2 LQKENI. This CDR3 spans 14 amino acids. V lost 11 bases and J 0 bases, leaving 17 bases between the germline ends. CDR3 sequence: CASRGARPSYEQYF. The CDR3, as DNA: TGTGCCTCCCGGGGCGCCCGTCCCTCCTACGAGCAGTACTTC.

Ten or more counts support this clone. This chain uses TRBV29-1 with TRBJ1-2, with D perhaps TRBD1 (5 bases). V lost 4 bases and J 6 bases, leaving 9 bases between the germline ends. The CDR3 consists of 11 residues. The germline CDR1 and CDR2 sequences are SQVTM and ANQGSEA. CDR3 nucleotides: TGCAGCGTTGCGGGACTTGATGGCTACACCTTC. It specifies CSVAGLDGYTF.

The chain employs TRBV5-4 and TRBJ1-5; 8 bases align to TRBD1. Per the germline V gene, CDR1 is SGHNT and CDR2 is YYREEE (reference sequence). The V segment lost 4 bases and the J segment 4 bases; nucleotides outside the gene matches: 4. This CDR3 is 14 amino acids long. In DNA form, the CDR3 reads TGTGCCAGCAGCCACCGGACAGGGAATCAGCCCCAGCATTTT. Translating gives CASSHRTGNQPQHF.

The chain links TRBV14 to TRBJ2-7; 7 bases agree with TRBD2. Germline lookup yields CDR1 SGHDN and CDR2 FVKESK. The CDR3 sequence is 15 residues long. J was trimmed by 3 bases and V by 3 bases; bases with no gene match: 8. The CDR3 bases are TGTGCCAGCAGCCAGGTAATAGCGGGCCGCTACGAGCAGTACTTC. Protein sequence: CASSQVIAGRYEQYF.

The chain carries TRBV28 and TRBJ1-1; a possible D gene is TRBD1 (5 bases). The CDR3 extends over 15 amino acids. V gave up 3 bases and J gave up 4 bases, with 15 bases separating them. Germline values: CDR1 MDHEN, CDR2 SYDVKM. The CDR3, as DNA: TGTGCCAGCAGTTTGGGGGGTCGGGACGGCACTGAAGCTTTCTTT. Its protein product is CASSLGGRDGTEAFF.

CDR3 loop: CASSLTLGGGNYEQYF. The CDR3 DNA reads as TGCGCCAGCAGCTTAACCCTTGGTGGGGGCAATTACGAGCAGTACTTC. The chain couples TRBV5-1 to TRBJ2-7; tentatively, D is TRBD1 (6 bases). The germline V and J ends were trimmed by 2 bases and 4 bases, with 19 bases remaining between them. Germline CDR1 SGHRS, CDR2 YFSETQ. The CDR3 consists of 16 residues.